What follows is one T cell receptor (beta chain) and its context. What it binds is unknown. Trimming stripped 8 bases from V and 3 bases from J, with 16 bases between. The CDR3 spans 14 residues. In germline, CDR1 is LNHDA, CDR2 SQIVND (reference sequence). This specimen comes from a study of cytomegalovirus exposure and HLA in healthy donors. Overall study results and limits: Specific recognition of CMV antigens was confirmed in vitro for three chains (all CMV-associated). Earlier analysis yielded a pattern in which most TCR beta V segments were productive about 90% or about 30% of the time.

PCR employed 60 Vbeta and 13 Jbeta primers. Clones were read by immunoSEQ multiplex PCR, and TCRdb kept only the in-frame ones, dropping some. The sample contains 150,000 to 200,000 clones, 75% to 85% of which appear only once. This chain joins TRBV19 and TRBJ1-1, with a tentative D call TRBD1 (5 bases). This sequence originates from a middle-aged man in good health and CMV-seropositive. The source material was PBMCs. In DNA, the CDR3 is TGTGCCAGTCAAAGAACAGGATGGGACACTGAAGCTTTCTTT. Encoded protein: CASQRTGWDTEAFF.